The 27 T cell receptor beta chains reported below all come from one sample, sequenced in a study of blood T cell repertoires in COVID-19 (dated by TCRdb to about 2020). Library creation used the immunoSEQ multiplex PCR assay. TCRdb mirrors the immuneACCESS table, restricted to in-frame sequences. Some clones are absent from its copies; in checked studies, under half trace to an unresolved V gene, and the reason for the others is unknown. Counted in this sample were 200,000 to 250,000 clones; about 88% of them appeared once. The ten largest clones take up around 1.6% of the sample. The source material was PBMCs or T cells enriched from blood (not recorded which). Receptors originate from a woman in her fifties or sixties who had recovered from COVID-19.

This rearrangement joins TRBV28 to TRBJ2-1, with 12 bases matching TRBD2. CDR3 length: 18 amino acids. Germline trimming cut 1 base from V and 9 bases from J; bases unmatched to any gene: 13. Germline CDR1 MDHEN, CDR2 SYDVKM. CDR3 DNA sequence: TGTGCCAGCAGTTTATATACGGCTAGCGGGAGGGTGAGGGGTGAGCAGTTCTTC. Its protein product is CASSLYTASGRVRGEQFF.

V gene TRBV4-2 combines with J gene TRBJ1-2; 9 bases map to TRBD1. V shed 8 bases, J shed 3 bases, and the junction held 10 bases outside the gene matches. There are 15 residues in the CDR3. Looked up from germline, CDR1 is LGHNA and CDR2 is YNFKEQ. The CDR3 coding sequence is TGTGCCAGCGGTACAGGGGGCGGAAGTTACTATGGCTACACCTTC. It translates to CASGTGGGSYYGYTF.

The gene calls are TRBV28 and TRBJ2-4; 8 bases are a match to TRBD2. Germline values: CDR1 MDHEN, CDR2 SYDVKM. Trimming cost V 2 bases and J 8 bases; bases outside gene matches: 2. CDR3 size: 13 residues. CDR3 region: CASSLAGGDIQYF. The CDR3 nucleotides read TGTGCCAGCAGTTTAGCGGGAGGAGACATTCAGTACTTC.

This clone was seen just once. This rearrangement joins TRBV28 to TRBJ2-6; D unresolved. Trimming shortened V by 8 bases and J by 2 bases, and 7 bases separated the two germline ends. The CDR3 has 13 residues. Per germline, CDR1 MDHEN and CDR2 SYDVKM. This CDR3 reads CASGQAGANVLTF. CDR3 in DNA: TGTGCCAGCGGGCAAGCTGGGGCCAACGTCCTGACTTTC.

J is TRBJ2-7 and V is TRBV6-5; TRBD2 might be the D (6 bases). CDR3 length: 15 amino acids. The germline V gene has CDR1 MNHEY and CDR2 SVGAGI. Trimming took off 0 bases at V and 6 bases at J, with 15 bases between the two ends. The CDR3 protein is CASSYSRTMGREQYF. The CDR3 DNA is TGTGCCAGCAGTTACTCGAGGACTATGGGGCGCGAGCAGTACTTC.

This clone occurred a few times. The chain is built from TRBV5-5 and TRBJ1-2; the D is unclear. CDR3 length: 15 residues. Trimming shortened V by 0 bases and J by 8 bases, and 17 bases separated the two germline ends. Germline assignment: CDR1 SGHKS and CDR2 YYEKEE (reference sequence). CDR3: CASSLESGTIRGYTF. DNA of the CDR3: TGTGCCAGCAGCTTGGAGTCAGGAACCATTCGAGGCTACACCTTC. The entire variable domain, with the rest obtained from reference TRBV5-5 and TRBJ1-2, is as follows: DAGVTQSPTHLIKTRGQQVTLRCSPISGHKSVSWYQQVLGQGPQFIFQYYEKEERGRGNFPDRFSARQFPNYSSELNVNALLLGDSALYLCASSLESGTIRGYTFGSGTRLTVV.

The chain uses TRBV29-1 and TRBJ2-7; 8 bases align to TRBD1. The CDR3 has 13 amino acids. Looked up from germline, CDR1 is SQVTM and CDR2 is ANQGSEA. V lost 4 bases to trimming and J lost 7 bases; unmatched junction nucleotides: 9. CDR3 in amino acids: CSVGTGIPPEQYF. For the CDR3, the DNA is TGCAGCGTTGGGACAGGGATCCCCCCGGAGCAGTACTTC.

The CDR3 coding sequence is TGTGCCAGCAGTCCGGGGAGCGGCTATGGCTACACCTTC. Its protein product is CASSPGSGYGYTF. V and J are TRBV6-4 and TRBJ1-2, with D hard to call. The CDR3 covers 13 residues. From germline, CDR1 is MRHNA and CDR2 SNTAGT. Trimming shortened V by 5 bases and J by 4 bases, and 11 bases separated the two germline ends.

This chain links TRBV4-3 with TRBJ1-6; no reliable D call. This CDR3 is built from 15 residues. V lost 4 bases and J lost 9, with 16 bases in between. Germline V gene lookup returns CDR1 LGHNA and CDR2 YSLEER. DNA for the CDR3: TGCGCCAGCAGCCCCGGCTACGGGAGGACTTCACCCCTCCACTTT. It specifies CASSPGYGRTSPLHF.

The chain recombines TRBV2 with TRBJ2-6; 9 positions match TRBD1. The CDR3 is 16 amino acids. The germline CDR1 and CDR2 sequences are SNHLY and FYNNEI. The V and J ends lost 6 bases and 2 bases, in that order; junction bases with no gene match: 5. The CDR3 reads CASSRQGGAGANVLTF. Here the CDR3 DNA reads TGTGCCAGCAGCCGACAGGGGGGAGCTGGGGCCAACGTCCTGACTTTC.

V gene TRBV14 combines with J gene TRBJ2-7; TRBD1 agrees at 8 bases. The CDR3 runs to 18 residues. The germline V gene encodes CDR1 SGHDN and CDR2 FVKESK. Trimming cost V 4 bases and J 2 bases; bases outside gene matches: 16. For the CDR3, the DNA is TGTGCCAGCAGCCGCGGACAGGGTCAAACCTGGGGTACCTACGAGCAGTACTTC. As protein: CASSRGQGQTWGTYEQYF.

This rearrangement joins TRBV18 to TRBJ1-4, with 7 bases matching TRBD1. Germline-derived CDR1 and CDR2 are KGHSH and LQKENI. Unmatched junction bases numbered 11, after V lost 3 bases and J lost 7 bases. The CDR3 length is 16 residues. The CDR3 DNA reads TGTGCCAGCTCACCCAGTTGGATGGGACAGACTGAAAAACTGTTTTTT. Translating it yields CASSPSWMGQTEKLFF.

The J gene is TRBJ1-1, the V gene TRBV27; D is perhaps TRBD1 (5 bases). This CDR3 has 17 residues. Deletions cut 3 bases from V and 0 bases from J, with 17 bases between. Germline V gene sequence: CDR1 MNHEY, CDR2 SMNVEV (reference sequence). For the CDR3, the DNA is TGTGCCAGCAGTTTTAGTGGGCGAGCAGGGTTGAACACTGAAGCTTTCTTT. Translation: CASSFSGRAGLNTEAFF.

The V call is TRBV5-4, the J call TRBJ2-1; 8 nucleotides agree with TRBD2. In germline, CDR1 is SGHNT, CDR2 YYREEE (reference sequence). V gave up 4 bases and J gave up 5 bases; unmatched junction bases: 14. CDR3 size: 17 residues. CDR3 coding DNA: TGTGCCAGCAGCACCGCATTAAGCGGGAGTTTCGACAATGAGCAGTTCTTC. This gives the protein CASSTALSGSFDNEQFF.

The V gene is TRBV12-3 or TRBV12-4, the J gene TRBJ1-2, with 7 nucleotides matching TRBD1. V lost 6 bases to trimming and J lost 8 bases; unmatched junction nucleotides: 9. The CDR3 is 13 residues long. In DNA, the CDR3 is TGTGCCAGCAGCCTAGACAGGGCGAAGGGCTACACCTTC. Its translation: CASSLDRAKGYTF.

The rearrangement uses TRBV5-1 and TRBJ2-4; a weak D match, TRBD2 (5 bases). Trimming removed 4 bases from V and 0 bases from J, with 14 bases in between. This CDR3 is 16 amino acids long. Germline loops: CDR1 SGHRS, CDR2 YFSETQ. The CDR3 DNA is TGCGCCAGCAGCCATACACCGACTATAGCCAAAAACATTCAGTACTTC. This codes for CASSHTPTIAKNIQYF.

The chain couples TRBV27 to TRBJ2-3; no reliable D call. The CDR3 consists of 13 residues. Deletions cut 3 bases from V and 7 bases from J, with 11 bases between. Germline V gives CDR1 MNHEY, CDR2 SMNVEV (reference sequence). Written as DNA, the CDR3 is TGTGCCAGCAGTTTCACAGTGACAAATACGCAGTATTTT. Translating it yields CASSFTVTNTQYF.

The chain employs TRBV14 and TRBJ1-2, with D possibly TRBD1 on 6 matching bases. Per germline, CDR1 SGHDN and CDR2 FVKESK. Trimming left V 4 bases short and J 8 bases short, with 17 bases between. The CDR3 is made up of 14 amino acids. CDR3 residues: CASSLIQGVRGYTF. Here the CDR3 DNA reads TGTGCCAGCAGCCTCATACAGGGAGTTCGGGGCTACACCTTC.

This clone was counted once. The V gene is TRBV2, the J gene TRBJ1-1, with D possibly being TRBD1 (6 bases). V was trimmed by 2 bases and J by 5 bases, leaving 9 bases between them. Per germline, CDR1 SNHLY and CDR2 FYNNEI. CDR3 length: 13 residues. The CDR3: CASSESGTTEAFF. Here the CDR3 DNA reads TGTGCCAGCAGTGAATCCGGGACAACTGAAGCTTTCTTT.

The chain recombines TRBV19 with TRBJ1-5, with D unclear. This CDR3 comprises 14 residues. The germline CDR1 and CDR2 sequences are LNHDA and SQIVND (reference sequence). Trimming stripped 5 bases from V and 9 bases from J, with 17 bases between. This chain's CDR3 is CASSFGGRSRPQHF. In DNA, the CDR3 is TGTGCCAGTAGTTTTGGAGGGCGATCGAGGCCCCAGCATTTT. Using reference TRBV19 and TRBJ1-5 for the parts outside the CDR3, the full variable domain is DGGITQSPKYLFRKEGQNVTLSCEQNLNHDAMYWYRQDPGQGLRLIYYSQIVNDFQKGDIAEGYSVSREKKESFPLTVTSAQKNPTAFYLCASSFGGRSRPQHFGDGTRLSIL.

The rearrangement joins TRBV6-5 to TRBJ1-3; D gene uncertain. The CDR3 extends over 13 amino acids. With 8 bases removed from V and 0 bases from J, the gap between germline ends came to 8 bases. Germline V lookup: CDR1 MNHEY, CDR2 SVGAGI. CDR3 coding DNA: TGTGCCAGCCGGCGGAACTCTGGAAACACCATATATTTT. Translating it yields CASRRNSGNTIYF.

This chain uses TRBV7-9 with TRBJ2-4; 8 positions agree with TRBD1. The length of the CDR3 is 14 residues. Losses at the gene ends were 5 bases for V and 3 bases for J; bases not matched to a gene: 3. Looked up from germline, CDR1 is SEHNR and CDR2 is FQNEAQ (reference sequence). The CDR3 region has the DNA TGTGCCAGCAGCCTCGACAGGGGCAAAAACATTCAGTACTTC. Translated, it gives CASSLDRGKNIQYF.

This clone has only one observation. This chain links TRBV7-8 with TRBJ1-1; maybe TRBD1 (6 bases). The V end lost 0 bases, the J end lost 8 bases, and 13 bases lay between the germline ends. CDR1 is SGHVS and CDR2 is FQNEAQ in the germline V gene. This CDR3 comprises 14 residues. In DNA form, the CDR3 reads TGTGCCAGCAGCTTAGCGGGGGGGGCATCCGAAGCTTTCTTT. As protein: CASSLAGGASEAFF.

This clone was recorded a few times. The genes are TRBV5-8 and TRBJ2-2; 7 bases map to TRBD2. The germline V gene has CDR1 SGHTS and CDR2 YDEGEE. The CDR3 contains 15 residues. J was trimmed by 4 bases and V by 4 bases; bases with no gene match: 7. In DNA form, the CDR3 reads TGTGCCAGCAGCAAAAACGGGAGGAGCACCGGGGAGCTGTTTTTT. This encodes CASSKNGRSTGELFF.

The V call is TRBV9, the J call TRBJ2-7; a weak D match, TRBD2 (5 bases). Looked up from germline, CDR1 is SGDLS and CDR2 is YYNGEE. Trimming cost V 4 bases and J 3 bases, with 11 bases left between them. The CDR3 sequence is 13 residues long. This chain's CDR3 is CASSKGDNYEQYF. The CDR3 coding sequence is TGTGCCAGCAGCAAGGGAGACAACTACGAGCAGTACTTC. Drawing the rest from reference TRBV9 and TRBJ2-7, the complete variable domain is DSGVTQTPKHLITATGQRVTLRCSPRSGDLSVYWYQQSLDQGLQFLIQYYNGEERAKGNILERFSAQQFPDLHSELNLSSLELGDSALYFCASSKGDNYEQYFGPGTRLTVT.

Here the CDR3 reads CASSRSRGSYNEQFF. CDR3 nucleotides: TGTGCCAGCAGTAGGAGTCGGGGCTCCTACAATGAGCAGTTCTTC. V usage is TRBV27 and J usage is TRBJ2-1, with a possible D match to TRBD2 (5 bases). This CDR3 is 15 amino acids long. Trimming left V 5 bases short and J 0 bases short, with 11 bases between. Germline V gives CDR1 MNHEY, CDR2 SMNVEV (reference sequence).

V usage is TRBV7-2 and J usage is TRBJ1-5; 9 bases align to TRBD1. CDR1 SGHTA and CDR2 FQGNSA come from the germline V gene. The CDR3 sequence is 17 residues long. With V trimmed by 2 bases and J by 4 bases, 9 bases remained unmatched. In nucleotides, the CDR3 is TGTGCCAGCAGCTTATACCCCGGGACAGGGAGTAATCAGCCCCAGCATTTT. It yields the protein CASSLYPGTGSNQPQHF.